This TCR beta chain was found in a study of blood T cell repertoires in COVID-19. About the research overall: PBMCs, B-cell-depleted T cells, or T cells provided the cDNA or gDNA that made up the material.

The data were produced by immunoSEQ multiplex PCR, yet TCRdb's version contains in-frame clones alone and is incomplete. Among fewer than 300,000 clones listed, around 89% were seen once. This CDR3 comprises 16 residues. Trimming cost V 0 bases and J 5 bases; bases outside gene matches: 7. The germline CDR1 and CDR2 sequences are LGHDT and YNNKEL (reference sequence). Sequencing was performed on peripheral blood. The TCR sequence derives from a man aged 25-45 years with acute or convalescent COVID-19. This chain links TRBV3-1 (or the pseudogene TRBV3-2) with TRBJ2-3; 8 positions agree with TRBD2. In DNA, the CDR3 is TGTGCCAGCAGCCAAGATTTTGCGGGAGGAGAAGATACGCAGTATTTT. It specifies CASSQDFAGGEDTQYF.